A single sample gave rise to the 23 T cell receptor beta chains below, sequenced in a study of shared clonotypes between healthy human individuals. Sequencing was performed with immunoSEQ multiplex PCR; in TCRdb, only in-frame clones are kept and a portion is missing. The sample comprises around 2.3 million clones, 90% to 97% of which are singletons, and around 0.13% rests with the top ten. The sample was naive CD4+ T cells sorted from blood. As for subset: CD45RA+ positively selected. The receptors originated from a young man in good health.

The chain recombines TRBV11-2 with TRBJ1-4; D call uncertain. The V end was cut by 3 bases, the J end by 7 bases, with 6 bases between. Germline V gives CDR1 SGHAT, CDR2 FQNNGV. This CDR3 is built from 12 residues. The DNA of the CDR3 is TGTGCCAGCAGCTTCACTGGTGAAAAACTGTTTTTT. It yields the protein CASSFTGEKLFF.

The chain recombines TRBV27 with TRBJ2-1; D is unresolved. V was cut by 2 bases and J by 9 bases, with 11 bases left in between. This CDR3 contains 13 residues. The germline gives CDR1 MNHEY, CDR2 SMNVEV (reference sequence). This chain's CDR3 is CASSLGIRGEQFF. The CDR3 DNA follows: TGTGCCAGCAGTTTAGGAATCCGCGGTGAGCAGTTCTTC.

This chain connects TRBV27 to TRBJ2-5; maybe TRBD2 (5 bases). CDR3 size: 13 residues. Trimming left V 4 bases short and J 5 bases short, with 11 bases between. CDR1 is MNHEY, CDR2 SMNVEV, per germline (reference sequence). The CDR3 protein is CASSYEGPETQYF. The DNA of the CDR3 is TGTGCCAGCAGTTACGAGGGCCCTGAGACCCAGTACTTC.

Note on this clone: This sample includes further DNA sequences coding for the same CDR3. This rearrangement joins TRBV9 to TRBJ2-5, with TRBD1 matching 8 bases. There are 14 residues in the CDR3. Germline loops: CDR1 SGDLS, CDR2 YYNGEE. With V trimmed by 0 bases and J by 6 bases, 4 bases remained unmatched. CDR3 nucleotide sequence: TGTGCCAGCAGCGTAGGTACAGGGGGACAGACCCAGTACTTC. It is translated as CASSVGTGGQTQYF.

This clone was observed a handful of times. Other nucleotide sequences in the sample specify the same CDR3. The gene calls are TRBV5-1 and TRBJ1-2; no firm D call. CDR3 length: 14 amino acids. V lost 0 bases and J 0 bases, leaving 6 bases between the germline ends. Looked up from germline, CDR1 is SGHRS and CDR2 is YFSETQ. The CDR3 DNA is TGCGCCAGCAGCTTGGATGGACCTAACTATGGCTACACCTTC. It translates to CASSLDGPNYGYTF.

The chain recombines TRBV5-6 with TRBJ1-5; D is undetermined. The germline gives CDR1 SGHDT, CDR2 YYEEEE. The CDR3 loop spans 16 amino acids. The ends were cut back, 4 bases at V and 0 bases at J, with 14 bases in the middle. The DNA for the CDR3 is TGTGCCAGCAGCAAGAGGACTCTTAGTAGCAATCAGCCCCAGCATTTT. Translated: CASSKRTLSSNQPQHF.

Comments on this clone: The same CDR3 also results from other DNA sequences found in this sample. The CDR3 DNA sequence: TGTGCCATCAGCCCGGGGACAGGGGATAATCAGCCCCAGCATTTT. Residues: CAISPGTGDNQPQHF. This rearrangement joins TRBV10-3 to TRBJ1-5; 10 nucleotides line up with TRBD1. The junction had 6 bases not matched to a gene; V was cut back by 6 bases and J by 4 bases. This CDR3 comprises 15 residues. Germline lookup yields CDR1 ENHRY and CDR2 SYGVKD.

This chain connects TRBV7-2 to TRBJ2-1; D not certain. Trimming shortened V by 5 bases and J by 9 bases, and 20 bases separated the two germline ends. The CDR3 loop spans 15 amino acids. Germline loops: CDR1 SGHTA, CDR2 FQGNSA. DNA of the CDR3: TGTGCCAGCAGCGCAAACCGGGTCCCCAGTACTGAGCAGTTCTTC. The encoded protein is CASSANRVPSTEQFF.

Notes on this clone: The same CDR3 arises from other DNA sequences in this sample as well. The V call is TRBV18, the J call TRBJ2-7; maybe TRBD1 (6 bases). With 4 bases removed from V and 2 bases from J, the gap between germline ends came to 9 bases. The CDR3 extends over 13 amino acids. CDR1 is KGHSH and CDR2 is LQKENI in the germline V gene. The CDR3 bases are TGTGCCAGCTCACGAGGGGGAGCCTACGAGCAGTACTTC. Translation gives CASSRGGAYEQYF.

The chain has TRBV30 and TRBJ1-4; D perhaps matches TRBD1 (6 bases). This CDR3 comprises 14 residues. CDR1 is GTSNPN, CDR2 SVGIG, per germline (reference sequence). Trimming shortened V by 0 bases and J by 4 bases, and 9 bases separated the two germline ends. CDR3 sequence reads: CAWSVPRGNEKLFF. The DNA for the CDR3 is TGTGCCTGGAGTGTACCCAGGGGTAATGAAAAACTGTTTTTT.

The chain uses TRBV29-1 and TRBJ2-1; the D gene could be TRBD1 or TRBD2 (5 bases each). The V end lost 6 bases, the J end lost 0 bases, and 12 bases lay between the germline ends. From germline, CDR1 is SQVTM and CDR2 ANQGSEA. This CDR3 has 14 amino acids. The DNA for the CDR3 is TGCAGCGTCCCCGGGACCCGCTCCTACAATGAGCAGTTCTTC. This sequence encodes CSVPGTRSYNEQFF.

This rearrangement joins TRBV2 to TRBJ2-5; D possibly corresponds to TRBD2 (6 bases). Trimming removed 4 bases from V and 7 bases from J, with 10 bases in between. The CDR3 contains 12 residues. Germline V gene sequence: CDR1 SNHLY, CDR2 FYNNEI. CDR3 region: CASSGTIGTQYF. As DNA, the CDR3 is TGTGCCAGCAGTGGGACTATAGGGACCCAGTACTTC. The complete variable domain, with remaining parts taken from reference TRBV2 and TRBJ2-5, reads EPEVTQTPSHQVTQMGQEVILRCVPISNHLYFYWYRQILGQKVEFLVSFYNNEISEKSEIFDDQFSVERPDGSNFTLKIRSTKLEDSAMYFCASSGTIGTQYFGPGTRLLVL.

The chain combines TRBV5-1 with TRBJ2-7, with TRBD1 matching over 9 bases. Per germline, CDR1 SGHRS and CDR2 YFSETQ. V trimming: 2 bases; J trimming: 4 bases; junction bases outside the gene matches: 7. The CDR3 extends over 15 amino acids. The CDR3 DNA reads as TGCGCCAGCAGCTTCACCCGGGACAGGGCTTACGAGCAGTACTTC. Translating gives CASSFTRDRAYEQYF. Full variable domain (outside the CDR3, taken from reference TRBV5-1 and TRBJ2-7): KAGVTQTPRYLIKTRGQQVTLSCSPISGHRSVSWYQQTPGQGLQFLFEYFSETQRNKGNFPGRFSGRQFSNSRSEMNVSTLELGDSALYLCASSFTRDRAYEQYFGPGTRLTVT.

The CDR3 sequence is CASILRGIGNTIYF. The CDR3 DNA reads as TGTGCCAGCATTCTACGGGGAATCGGAAACACCATATATTTT. This chain joins TRBV6-1 and TRBJ1-3, with unresolved D. This CDR3 is 14 amino acids long. Trimming pared 7 bases from V and 4 bases from J, leaving 14 bases between. Germline-derived CDR1 and CDR2 are MNHNS and SASEGT.

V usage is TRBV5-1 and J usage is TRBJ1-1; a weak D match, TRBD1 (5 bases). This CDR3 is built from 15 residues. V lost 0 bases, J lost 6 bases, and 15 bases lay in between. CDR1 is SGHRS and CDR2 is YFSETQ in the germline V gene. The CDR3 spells CASSLDPGKEAEAFF. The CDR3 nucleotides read TGCGCCAGCAGCTTGGATCCAGGGAAGGAGGCTGAAGCTTTCTTT.

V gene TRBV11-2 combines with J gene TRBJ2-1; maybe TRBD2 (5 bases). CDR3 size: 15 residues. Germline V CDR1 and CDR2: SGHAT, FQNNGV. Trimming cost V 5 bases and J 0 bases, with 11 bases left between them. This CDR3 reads CASSGGGFSYNEQFF. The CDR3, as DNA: TGTGCCAGCAGCGGCGGCGGGTTCTCCTACAATGAGCAGTTCTTC.

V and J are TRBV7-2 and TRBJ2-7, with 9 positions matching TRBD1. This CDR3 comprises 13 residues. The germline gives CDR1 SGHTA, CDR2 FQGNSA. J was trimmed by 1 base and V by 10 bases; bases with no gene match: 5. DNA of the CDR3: TGTGCCACCCGGGACAGGGTTTCCTACGAGCAGTACTTC. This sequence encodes CATRDRVSYEQYF.

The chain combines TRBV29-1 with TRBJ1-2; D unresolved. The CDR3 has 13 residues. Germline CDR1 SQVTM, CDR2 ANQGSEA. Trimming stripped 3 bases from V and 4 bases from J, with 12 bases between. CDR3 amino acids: CSVDKGSGYGYTF. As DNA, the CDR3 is TGCAGCGTTGATAAGGGAAGCGGCTATGGCTACACCTTC.

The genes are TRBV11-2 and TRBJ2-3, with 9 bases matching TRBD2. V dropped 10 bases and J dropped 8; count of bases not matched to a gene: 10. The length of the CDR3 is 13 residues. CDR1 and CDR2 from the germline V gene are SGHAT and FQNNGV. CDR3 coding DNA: TGTGCCACTGGAGGCGGGGGGGCCGGTACGCAGTATTTT. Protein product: CATGGGGAGTQYF.

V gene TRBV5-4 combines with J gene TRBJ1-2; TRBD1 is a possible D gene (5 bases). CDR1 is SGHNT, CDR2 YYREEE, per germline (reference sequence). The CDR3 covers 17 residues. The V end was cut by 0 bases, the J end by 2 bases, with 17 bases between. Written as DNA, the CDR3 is TGTGCCAGCAGCTTGGGGGGCCAGGGAATGGCGAACTATGGCTACACCTTC. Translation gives CASSLGGQGMANYGYTF. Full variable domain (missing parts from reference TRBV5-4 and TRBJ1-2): ETGVTQSPTHLIKTRGQQVTLRCSSQSGHNTVSWYQQALGQGPQFIFQYYREEENGRGNFPPRFSGLQFPNYSSELNVNALELDDSALYLCASSLGGQGMANYGYTFGSGTRLTVV.

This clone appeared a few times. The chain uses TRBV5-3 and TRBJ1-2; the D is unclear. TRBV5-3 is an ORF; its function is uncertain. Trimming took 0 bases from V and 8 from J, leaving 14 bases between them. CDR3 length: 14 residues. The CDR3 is CARSLDRVLGGYTF. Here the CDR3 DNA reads TGTGCCAGAAGCTTGGATCGGGTTCTCGGAGGCTACACCTTC.

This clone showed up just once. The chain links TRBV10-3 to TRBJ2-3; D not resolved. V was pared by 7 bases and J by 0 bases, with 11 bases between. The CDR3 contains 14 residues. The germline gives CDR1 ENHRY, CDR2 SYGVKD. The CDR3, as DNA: TGTGCCATCACCACCGGGCTTAGCACAGATACGCAGTATTTT. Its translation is CAITTGLSTDTQYF.

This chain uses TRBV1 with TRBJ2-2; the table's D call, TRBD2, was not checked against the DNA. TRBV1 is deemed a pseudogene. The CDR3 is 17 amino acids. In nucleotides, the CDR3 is TGCACCAGCAGCCAAGATACGGGACTAGCTTTCCCCGGGGAGCTGTTTTTT. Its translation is CTSSQDTGLAFPGELFF.